These 10 T cell receptor beta chains were sequenced from one sample in a study of cytomegalovirus exposure and HLA in healthy donors. A multiplex PCR was run with 60 Vbeta primers and 13 Jbeta primers. Assay: immunoSEQ multiplex PCR; the TCRdb copy retains only in-frame clones and omits some. The sample yields 170,000 or so clones, around 81% seen once. The sequenced sample was PBMCs. These receptors were collected from a woman in her 30s in good health and CMV-seronegative.

CDR3: CASSPPGLWREQFF. The CDR3 region has the DNA TGTGCCAGCAGCCCGCCGGGACTGTGGAGAGAGCAGTTCTTC. The V and J genes are TRBV11-2 and TRBJ2-1; possibly TRBD2 for D (6 bases). Germline V gene data show CDR1 as SGHAT and CDR2 as FQNNGV. Trimming cost V 5 bases and J 10 bases, with 18 bases left between them. This CDR3 has 14 amino acids.

This chain connects TRBV6-1 to TRBJ2-7; D perhaps matches TRBD2 (6 bases). From germline, CDR1 is MNHNS and CDR2 SASEGT. CDR3 size: 14 residues. The ends were cut back, 3 bases at V and 6 bases at J, with 15 bases in the middle. CDR3 nucleotides: TGTGCCAGCAGTGACTCCGGGACGGAGGGCGAGCAGTACTTC. Translated, it gives CASSDSGTEGEQYF.

The chain has TRBV2 and TRBJ2-5; D unclear. CDR1 and CDR2 (germline): SNHLY, FYNNEI. Trimming pared 4 bases from V and 2 bases from J, leaving 11 bases between. The CDR3 contains 14 residues. The CDR3 nucleotides read TGTGCCAGCAGTGCCCCGTCCTTACAAGAGACCCAGTACTTC. This codes for CASSAPSLQETQYF.

The chain is built from TRBV28 and TRBJ2-3; maybe TRBD1 (5 bases). There are 15 residues in the CDR3. V was trimmed by 6 bases and J by 2 bases, leaving 15 bases between them. Germline V gene sequence: CDR1 MDHEN, CDR2 SYDVKM. The CDR3 DNA is TGTGCCAGCAGCTTGGGGCGGAGCCACACAGATACGCAGTATTTT. Translation: CASSLGRSHTDTQYF.

This clone was detected only a few times. V and J are TRBV5-4 and TRBJ2-7; 9 bases are a match to TRBD1. Germline assignment: CDR1 SGHNT and CDR2 YYREEE (reference sequence). With V trimmed by 4 bases and J by 4 bases, 6 bases remained unmatched. CDR3 length: 14 residues. CDR3 DNA: TGTGCCAGCAGCGACGACAGGGGGTTTTACGAGCAGTACTTC. The encoded protein is CASSDDRGFYEQYF. Full variable domain (remainder filled in from reference TRBV5-4 and TRBJ2-7): ETGVTQSPTHLIKTRGQQVTLRCSSQSGHNTVSWYQQALGQGPQFIFQYYREEENGRGNFPPRFSGLQFPNYSSELNVNALELDDSALYLCASSDDRGFYEQYFGPGTRLTVT.

The V and J genes are TRBV7-7 and TRBJ1-2, with TRBD1 identical over 8 bases. The CDR3 has 15 residues. Germline CDR1 reads SSHAT; CDR2 reads FNYEAQ (reference sequence). Trimming at V came to 2 bases and at J to 8 bases, leaving 10 bases not matched to a gene. The CDR3 loop reads CASSLKDRVVGGYTF. The CDR3 DNA reads TGTGCCAGCAGCTTAAAGGACAGGGTCGTAGGAGGCTACACCTTC.

The CDR3 DNA reads TGTGCCAGTAGACAGGGTGCTGGAAACACCATATATTTT. Its protein is CASRQGAGNTIYF. The genes are TRBV19 and TRBJ1-3, with a tentative D call TRBD1 (6 bases). Germline loops: CDR1 LNHDA, CDR2 SQIVND (reference sequence). The CDR3 totals 13 residues. V shed 6 bases and J shed 2 bases, with 8 bases lying between them.

This clone was seen only a few times. The chain links TRBV14 to TRBJ2-1; TRBD2 aligns across 11 bases. CDR1 and CDR2 from the germline V gene are SGHDN and FVKESK. The ends lost 0 bases at V and 0 bases at J; junction bases unmatched: 16. This CDR3 region has 22 residues. CDR3 DNA sequence: TGTGCCAGCAGCCAAGATACCAGGGATAGCGGGAGGGCCAACGCCTCCTACAATGAGCAGTTCTTC. Its protein product is CASSQDTRDSGRANASYNEQFF.

The rearrangement uses TRBV28 and TRBJ2-7; D is perhaps TRBD1 (6 bases). Looked up from germline, CDR1 is MDHEN and CDR2 is SYDVKM. V dropped 5 bases and J dropped 0 bases, with 17 bases sitting between them. The CDR3 length is 16 residues. In DNA, the CDR3 is TGTGCCAGCAGTATTAAATCGACAGGCACCTCCTACGAGCAGTACTTC. Its protein product is CASSIKSTGTSYEQYF. The entire variable domain, with the rest obtained from reference TRBV28 and TRBJ2-7, is as follows: DVKVTQSSRYLVKRTGEKVFLECVQDMDHENMFWYRQDPGLGLRLIYFSYDVKMKEKGDIPEGYSVSREKKERFSLILESASTNQTSMYLCASSIKSTGTSYEQYFGPGTRLTVT.

The V call is TRBV7-9, the J call TRBJ1-2; 7 bases are shared with TRBD1. Germline values: CDR1 SEHNR, CDR2 FQNEAQ (reference sequence). The CDR3 consists of 16 residues. Germline trimming cut 4 bases from V and 0 bases from J; bases unmatched to any gene: 8. CDR3 in DNA: TGTGCCAGCAGCTCCTCGGGACAGCGCCCTAACTATGGCTACACCTTC. This encodes CASSSSGQRPNYGYTF.